A single sample is the source of the 13 T cell receptor beta chains below, sequenced in a study of blood T cell repertoires in COVID-19. Sequencing was performed with immunoSEQ multiplex PCR; in TCRdb, only in-frame clones are kept and a portion is missing. This table has roughly 100,000 clones, around 79% appearing once. The sequenced sample consisted of peripheral blood. Source of these receptors: a man in his 70s with active or convalescent COVID-19.

This sequence joins TRBV7-2 and TRBJ1-1; D perhaps matches TRBD1 (5 bases). CDR1 and CDR2 from the germline V gene are SGHTA and FQGNSA. The V end lost 5 bases, the J end lost 1 base, and 11 bases lay between the germline ends. This CDR3 region has 14 residues. The CDR3 region is CASSHWTPNTEAFF. DNA for the CDR3: TGTGCCAGCAGCCACTGGACACCGAACACTGAAGCTTTCTTT. The whole variable domain, remainder taken from reference TRBV7-2 and TRBJ1-1, is GAGVSQSPSNKVTEKGKDVELRCDPISGHTALYWYRQSLGQGLEFLIYFQGNSAPDKSGLPSDRFSAERTGGSVSTLTIQRTQQEDSAVYLCASSHWTPNTEAFFGQGTRLTVV.

The J gene is TRBJ2-1, the V gene TRBV25-1; D call uncertain. The germline V gene has CDR1 MGHDK and CDR2 SYGVNS. The CDR3 runs 16 residues. The V gene lost 1 base and the J gene lost 4 bases, with 14 bases spanning the gap. DNA for the CDR3: TGTGCCAGCAGTGAATCTAGTAGAAACCCTTACAATGAGCAGTTCTTC. It translates to CASSESSRNPYNEQFF.

The rearrangement joins TRBV5-1 to TRBJ1-5; TRBD1 aligns across 7 bases. This CDR3 contains 15 residues. Germline V gene data show CDR1 as SGHRS and CDR2 as YFSETQ. The V and J ends lost 5 bases and 4 bases, in that order; junction bases with no gene match: 9. CDR3 sequence: CASSPGDSLNQPQHF. In nucleotides, the CDR3 is TGCGCCAGCAGTCCCGGGGACAGCCTTAATCAGCCCCAGCATTTT.

The chain has TRBV18 and TRBJ1-2, with 12 nucleotides matching TRBD1. After removal of 2 bases from V and 7 bases from J, the junction contained 5 bases not matched to a gene. The CDR3 sequence is 15 residues long. Germline V gene sequence: CDR1 KGHSH, CDR2 LQKENI. The CDR3 protein is CASSPSGQGAGGYTF. CDR3 DNA: TGTGCCAGCTCACCATCGGGACAGGGGGCTGGTGGCTACACCTTC.

This clone has more than one count but fewer than ten. The chain joins TRBV28 to TRBJ2-3, with D unclear. Germline V CDR1 and CDR2: MDHEN, SYDVKM. The CDR3 is made up of 15 amino acids. Trimming cost V 3 bases and J 0 bases, with 10 bases left between them. This chain's CDR3 is CASSFGGTSTDTQYF. CDR3 nucleotide sequence: TGTGCCAGCAGTTTCGGCGGAACTAGCACAGATACGCAGTATTTT.

The chain links TRBV5-1 to TRBJ2-3; 7 bases are a match to TRBD2. This CDR3 spans 16 amino acids. The trim removed 0 bases at V and 2 bases at J, leaving 6 bases unmatched. CDR1 SGHRS and CDR2 YFSETQ come from the germline V gene. The DNA of the CDR3 is TGCGCCAGCAGCTTGGAGCGGGGACCCATCACAGATACGCAGTATTTT. Translation: CASSLERGPITDTQYF.

This chain links TRBV2 with TRBJ1-5, with D perhaps TRBD1 (6 bases). The length of the CDR3 is 14 residues. V lost 8 bases and J lost 4, with 15 bases in between. Per germline, CDR1 SNHLY and CDR2 FYNNEI. In DNA, the CDR3 is TGTGCCAGCGACCAAGGGGGATCGAATCAGCCCCAGCATTTT. As protein: CASDQGGSNQPQHF.

This chain uses TRBV7-9 with TRBJ1-1, with a possible D match to TRBD1 (6 bases). Germline V gene sequence: CDR1 SEHNR, CDR2 FQNEAQ (reference sequence). CDR3 size: 19 residues. V lost 3 bases, J lost 1 base, and 24 bases lay in between. The CDR3: CASSFGTKVSRGRNTEAFF. In nucleotides, the CDR3 is TGTGCCAGCAGCTTCGGGACAAAGGTATCCAGGGGTAGGAACACTGAAGCTTTCTTT.

The chain recombines TRBV30 with TRBJ2-2; no clear D. Germline V lookup: CDR1 GTSNPN, CDR2 SVGIG (reference sequence). This CDR3 is 14 amino acids long. The ends were cut back, 0 bases at V and 2 bases at J, with 7 bases in the middle. The CDR3 nucleotides are TGTGCCTGGAGTGTGATGGGCAACACCGGGGAGCTGTTTTTT. This sequence encodes CAWSVMGNTGELFF. The full variable domain, completed using reference TRBV30 and TRBJ2-2, is SQTIHQWPATLVQPVGSPLSLECTVEGTSNPNLYWYRQAAGRGLQLLFYSVGIGQISSEVPQNLSASRPQDRQFILSSKKLLLSDSGFYLCAWSVMGNTGELFFGEGSRLTVL.

The chain uses TRBV29-1 and TRBJ2-1, with D possibly being TRBD2 (5 bases). Trimming took off 2 bases at V and 3 bases at J, with 14 bases between the two ends. There are 15 residues in the CDR3. CDR1 is SQVTM, CDR2 ANQGSEA, per germline. CDR3 protein: CSVEYPTAGYNEQFF. The CDR3 bases are TGCAGCGTTGAATACCCGACCGCGGGCTACAATGAGCAGTTCTTC.

The chain combines TRBV6-1 with TRBJ2-7; D might be TRBD2 (6 bases). The CDR3 has 14 amino acids. The V end lost 3 bases, the J end lost 1 base, and 10 bases lay between the germline ends. Germline V gives CDR1 MNHNS, CDR2 SASEGT. The CDR3 DNA reads TGTGCCAGCAGTGACCTGGGGACTTCCTACGAGCAGTACTTC. This translates into CASSDLGTSYEQYF.

The chain links TRBV21-1 to TRBJ2-7; no DNA check was done on the table's D call, TRBD1. TRBV21-1 is given as a pseudogene. CDR3 length: 15 amino acids. The CDR3 loop reads CASSKGQGDPNEQYF. In DNA, the CDR3 is TGTGCCAGCAGCAAGGGACAGGGGGACCCTAACGAGCAGTACTTC.

The chain links TRBV7-3 to TRBJ2-5, with a tentative D call TRBD1 (6 bases). The V gene's germline CDR1 is SGHTA and CDR2 FQGTGA. The CDR3 consists of 13 residues. V lost 5 bases, J lost 5 bases, and 12 bases lay in between. The CDR3 DNA reads TGTGCCAGCAGCCTACAGGGATACGAGACCCAGTACTTC. Translated, it gives CASSLQGYETQYF.